A single sample gave rise to the 29 T cell receptor beta chains below, sequenced in a study of T cell repertoires in cytomegalovirus infection. Their specific antigens are unknown. One entry per CDR3 protein results from TCRdb running MiXCR on the reads. The sample has 700,000 to 900,000 distinct CDR3 sequences, 25% to 30% seen once. The source was cultured CD8+ T cells from PBMCs, collected from culture after CMV antigen stimulation. Receptors originate from a human donor in good health (CMV status not recorded). Some clones in this sample may be carry-over from other donors' samples.

This clonotype occurred many times. V usage is TRBV4-1 and J usage is TRBJ1-1; TRBD1 is a possible D gene (6 bases). The CDR3 loop spans 14 amino acids. V was cut by 3 bases and J by 2 bases, with 10 bases left in between. CDR1 MGHRA and CDR2 YSYEKL come from the germline V gene. CDR3 sequence: CASSQGHLNTEAFF. DNA of the CDR3: TGCGCCAGCAGCCAGGGACACCTAAACACTGAAGCTTTCTTT.

V usage is TRBV6-6 and J usage is TRBJ1-4; D gene unclear. V was trimmed by 7 bases and J by 8 bases, leaving 17 bases between them. The CDR3 contains 14 residues. Germline V lookup: CDR1 MNHNY, CDR2 SVGAGI (reference sequence). CDR3 amino acids: CASKLWADDEKLFF. The CDR3 region has the DNA TGTGCCAGCAAGCTTTGGGCCGATGACGAAAAACTGTTTTTT.

This clonotype was picked up many times. The chain carries TRBV7-9 and TRBJ1-1; D possibly corresponds to TRBD1 (6 bases). The length of the CDR3 is 15 residues. Germline loops: CDR1 SEHNR, CDR2 FQNEAQ (reference sequence). The V gene lost 0 bases and the J gene lost 3 bases, with 11 bases spanning the gap. CDR3 residues: CASSLADTGYTEAFF. CDR3 nucleotide sequence: TGTGCCAGCAGCTTAGCTGATACAGGGTACACTGAAGCTTTCTTT.

This clonotype was found many times. The chain recombines TRBV7-6 with TRBJ2-3, with D perhaps TRBD1 (6 bases). This CDR3 comprises 15 residues. V lost 1 base to trimming and J lost 2 bases, with 10 bases between them. CDR1 is SGHVS, CDR2 FNYEAQ, per germline. CDR3 sequence reads: CASSLDRVFTDTQYF. DNA of the CDR3: TGTGCCAGCAGCTTAGACAGGGTTTTCACAGATACGCAGTATTTT.

On this clonotype: With a much larger clone just one base away, this may be a read error. This chain uses TRBV15 with TRBJ1-1; unclear D gene. The V gene's germline CDR1 is LNHNV and CDR2 YYDKDF (reference sequence). This CDR3 spans 13 amino acids. The V end was cut by 5 bases, the J end by 1 base, with 8 bases between. The CDR3 nucleotides read TGTGCCACCAGCCTGGACGGGAACACTGAAGCTTTCTTT. Its translation is CATSLDGNTEAFF.

This clonotype was counted a few times. The gene calls are TRBV6-1 and TRBJ2-7; weak D call: TRBD1 (6 bases). The CDR3 runs 13 residues. Trimming removed 6 bases at V and 0 bases at J, with 9 bases between. Germline V gene data show CDR1 as MNHNS and CDR2 as SASEGT. The DNA for the CDR3 is TGTGCCAGCAGATGGACAGTCTCCTACGAGCAGTACGTC. This encodes CASRWTVSYEQYV.

This clonotype came up many times. This chain uses TRBV6-5 with TRBJ2-7, with D unresolved. This CDR3 has 14 residues. Germline V lookup: CDR1 MNHEY, CDR2 SVGAGI. Trimming pared 0 bases from V and 4 bases from J, leaving 10 bases between. CDR3 DNA sequence: TGTGCCAGCAGTTACTCGAATGTGGGTTACGAGCAGTACTTC. As protein: CASSYSNVGYEQYF.

The V gene is TRBV24-1, the J gene TRBJ2-1; no clear D gene. Trimming took 10 bases from V and 0 from J, leaving 15 bases between them. Germline V gene data show CDR1 as KGHDR and CDR2 as SFDVKD. The CDR3 contains 15 residues. CDR3: CATSGPISSYNEQFF. CDR3 coding DNA: TGTGCCACTTCGGGCCCTATTAGCTCCTACAATGAGCAGTTCTTC.

This clonotype was counted between two and nine times. V usage is TRBV7-2 and J usage is TRBJ2-3; D gene unclear. The CDR3 runs to 19 residues. V shed 1 base and J shed 0 bases, with 20 bases lying between them. Germline assignment: CDR1 SGHTA and CDR2 FQGNSA. The CDR3 bases are TGTGCCAGCAGCTTAGTTGGTCTTCTCTACCCTTCTAGCACAGATACGCAGTATTTT. It codes for CASSLVGLLYPSSTDTQYF.

There are a few counts of this clonotype. This clone may be a read error of a much larger clone one base away. V gene TRBV11-2 combines with J gene TRBJ2-7; 8 positions agree with TRBD1. The CDR3 extends over 13 amino acids. V trimming: 1 base; J trimming: 6 bases; junction bases outside the gene matches: 2. Germline loops: CDR1 SGHAT, CDR2 FQNNGV. CDR3 protein: CASSLGTGIEQYV. The CDR3 DNA is TGTGCCAGCAGCTTAGGGACAGGGATCGAGCAGTACGTC.

This chain joins TRBV2 and TRBJ1-5; D is uncertain. CDR3 length equals 14 residues. The germline CDR1 and CDR2 sequences are SNHLY and FYNNEI. Trimming took off 7 bases at V and 0 bases at J, with 10 bases between the two ends. The CDR3 loop reads CASKGPYSNQPQHF. For the CDR3, the DNA is TGTGCCAGCAAGGGTCCATATAGCAATCAGCCCCAGCATTTT.

This rearrangement joins TRBV7-8 to TRBJ2-7; D call uncertain. V lost 5 bases, J lost 3 bases, and 8 bases lay in between. Germline CDR1 is SGHVS and CDR2 is FQNEAQ. This CDR3 comprises 12 residues. The CDR3 loop is CASSPPVYEQYF. The CDR3 bases are TGTGCCAGCAGCCCCCCGGTCTACGAGCAGTACTTC.

The chain couples TRBV5-6 to TRBJ1-1; unclear D gene. The germline gives CDR1 SGHDT, CDR2 YYEEEE. V gave up 4 bases and J gave up 1 base, with 11 bases separating them. The CDR3 runs 14 residues. CDR3 nucleotides: TGTGCCAGCAGCCAGACCGCAGGGAACACTGAAGCTTTCTTT. The encoded protein is CASSQTAGNTEAFF.

V gene TRBV6-6 combines with J gene TRBJ2-3, with 7 positions matching TRBD2. The CDR3 covers 17 residues. Per germline, CDR1 MNHNY and CDR2 SVGAGI (reference sequence). Germline trimming cut 0 bases from V and 1 base from J; bases unmatched to any gene: 7. CDR3 amino acids: CASSYSKVLAGTDTQYF. The CDR3 bases are TGTGCCAGCAGTTACTCGAAGGTTCTAGCGGGCACAGATACGCAGTATTTT.

J is TRBJ2-1 and V is TRBV19; no clear D. The germline V gene has CDR1 LNHDA and CDR2 SQIVND (reference sequence). This CDR3 spans 15 amino acids. V gave up 3 bases and J gave up 5 bases, with 14 bases separating them. CDR3 in DNA: TGTGCCAGTAGTATGGTTCTTAACCCGAACAATGAGCAGTTCTTC. The encoded protein is CASSMVLNPNNEQFF.

For the CDR3, the DNA is TGTGCCAGCAGGAAGGTGGGTCGCTACGAGCAGTACTTC. Translated: CASRKVGRYEQYF. The rearrangement joins TRBV2 to TRBJ2-7, with unresolved D. The CDR3 is 13 amino acids. Germline V CDR1 and CDR2: SNHLY, FYNNEI. Trimming cost V 6 bases and J 3 bases, with 12 bases left between them.

This chain joins TRBV5-6 and TRBJ2-7; unclear D gene. V was trimmed by 0 bases and J by 2 bases, leaving 9 bases between them. CDR3 length: 14 residues. Germline V gene lookup returns CDR1 SGHDT and CDR2 YYEEEE. The CDR3 DNA reads TGTGCCAGCAGCTTGGGGGCCTCCACCTACGAGCAGTACGTC. Its translation: CASSLGASTYEQYV.

This chain uses TRBV29-1 with TRBJ2-1; D could derive from TRBD1 or TRBD2 (6 bases each). The germline V and J ends were trimmed by 4 bases and 3 bases, with 16 bases remaining between them. The CDR3 is 15 amino acids. Germline-derived CDR1 and CDR2 are SQVTM and ANQGSEA. CDR3 sequence (DNA): TGCAGCGTTGGGGGGGCACTAATAAACTACAATGAGCAGTTCTTC. It codes for CSVGGALINYNEQFF.

This clonotype was counted only a few times. The chain recombines TRBV7-2 with TRBJ2-7, with a tentative D call TRBD1 (5 bases). The germline V gene has CDR1 SGHTA and CDR2 FQGNSA. V lost 4 bases and J 0 bases, leaving 13 bases between the germline ends. The CDR3 loop spans 15 amino acids. CDR3 loop: CASSSHRQFSYEQYF. In DNA, the CDR3 is TGTGCCAGCAGCTCCCACAGACAGTTCTCCTACGAGCAGTACTTC.

The gene calls are TRBV20-1 and TRBJ2-7; 10 bases are a match to TRBD2. The ends lost 6 bases at V and 1 base at J; junction bases unmatched: 9. The CDR3 runs to 15 residues. The germline CDR1 and CDR2 sequences are DFQATT and SNEGSKA (reference sequence). CDR3: CSALSLAGESYEQYV. For the CDR3, the DNA is TGCAGTGCCCTCTCCCTAGCGGGGGAATCCTACGAGCAGTACGTC.

The V and J genes are TRBV5-1 and TRBJ2-7; 11 nucleotides agree with TRBD1. This CDR3 region has 14 residues. The germline V gene encodes CDR1 SGHRS and CDR2 YFSETQ. The junction had 4 bases not matched to a gene; V was cut back by 3 bases and J by 5 bases. The CDR3 sequence: CASSYGQGADEQYF. In nucleotides, the CDR3 is TGCGCCAGCAGCTACGGACAGGGGGCGGACGAGCAGTACTTC.

Concerning this clonotype: At one boundary the junction diverges from the germline segment, which might be a read error. The CDR3 sequence is CVSSQDPIYEQYF. The CDR3 nucleotides read TGTGTCAGCAGCCAAGATCCCATCTACGAGCAGTACTTC. This chain links TRBV14 with TRBJ2-7; no clear D. Germline values: CDR1 SGHDN, CDR2 FVKESK. CDR3 size: 13 residues. The complete variable domain, with remaining parts taken from reference TRBV14 and TRBJ2-7, reads EAGVTQFPSHSVIEKGQTVTLRCDPISGHDNLYWYRRVMGKEIKFLLHFVKESKQDESGMPNNRFLAERTGGTYSTLKVQPAELEDSGVYFCVSSQDPIYEQYFGPGTRLTVT.

As DNA, the CDR3 is TGTGCCAGCAGTGAGGGGGTACGAGTCGAGCAGTACTTC. Its translation: CASSEGVRVEQYF. The chain combines TRBV2 with TRBJ2-7; D possibly matches TRBD1 or TRBD2 (5 bases each). Trimming took 3 bases from V and 6 from J, leaving 12 bases between them. Germline V CDR1 and CDR2: SNHLY, FYNNEI. CDR3 length equals 13 residues.

The V and J genes are TRBV27 and TRBJ1-1; TRBD1 matches 9 bases. J lost 5 bases, V lost 5 bases, and 9 bases had no gene match. Germline assignment: CDR1 MNHEY and CDR2 SMNVEV (reference sequence). The CDR3 contains 15 residues. The DNA of the CDR3 is TGTGCCAGCAGTCCTGGGACAGGGTCATGGACTGAAGCTTTCTTT. Encoded protein: CASSPGTGSWTEAFF.

The rearrangement uses TRBV5-1 and TRBJ2-1; 9 nucleotides line up with TRBD2. V lost 0 bases, J lost 0 bases, and 7 bases stayed unmatched. The germline V gene has CDR1 SGHRS and CDR2 YFSETQ. The CDR3 contains 18 residues. The CDR3 spells CASSLEAGGSLSYNEQFF. The CDR3 coding sequence is TGCGCCAGCAGCTTGGAAGCGGGGGGTTCTCTCTCCTACAATGAGCAGTTCTTC.

This clonotype showed up just a few times. CDR3 coding DNA: TGTGCCAGCAGCCCCTGGGGGGTTAACCCCGATGGCTACACCTTC. Its protein is CASSPWGVNPDGYTF. This chain links TRBV7-9 with TRBJ1-2, with D possibly being TRBD1 (5 bases). The germline V gene has CDR1 SEHNR and CDR2 FQNEAQ (reference sequence). V lost 5 bases and J lost 6, with 19 bases in between. The CDR3 is made up of 15 amino acids. The full variable domain, its missing parts supplied by reference TRBV7-9 and TRBJ1-2, is DTGVSQNPRHKITKRGQNVTFRCDPISEHNRLYWYRQTLGQGPEFLTYFQNEAQLEKSRLLSDRFSAERPKGSFSTLEIQRTEQGDSAMYLCASSPWGVNPDGYTFGSGTRLTVV.

In its sample, this clonotype was seen a few times. The chain joins TRBV27 to TRBJ1-6, with TRBD1 as a possible D gene (6 bases). The CDR3 totals 16 residues. Germline CDR1 is MNHEY and CDR2 is SMNVEV (reference sequence). Trimming stripped 5 bases from V and 7 bases from J, with 18 bases between. CDR3: CASSRPPLTGNSPLHF. In DNA, the CDR3 is TGTGCCAGCAGTCGACCACCTCTGACAGGAAATTCACCCCTCCACTTT.

For the CDR3, the DNA is TGTGCCAGCAGCGTGGGGGTGAGTTTTGACAGATCCTACGAGCAGTACTTC. This encodes CASSVGVSFDRSYEQYF. The rearrangement joins TRBV7-9 to TRBJ2-7, with D perhaps TRBD1 or TRBD2 (5 bases each). The germline gives CDR1 SEHNR, CDR2 FQNEAQ (reference sequence). This CDR3 region has 17 residues. V was clipped by 5 bases and J by 1 base, with 21 bases between them.

This clonotype has a handful of counts. The chain links TRBV2 to TRBJ1-4; no reliable D call. Trimming stripped 7 bases from V and 13 bases from J, with 13 bases between. CDR3 length: 11 residues. Germline lookup yields CDR1 SNHLY and CDR2 FYNNEI. The CDR3 nucleotides read TGTGCCAGCAATGGGAGGAAGGGACTGTTTTTT. This gives the protein CASNGRKGLFF. The full variable domain, its missing parts supplied by reference TRBV2 and TRBJ1-4, is EPEVTQTPSHQVTQMGQEVILRCVPISNHLYFYWYRQILGQKVEFLVSFYNNEISEKSEIFDDQFSVERPDGSNFTLKIRSTKLEDSAMYFCASNGRKGLFFGSGTQLSVL.